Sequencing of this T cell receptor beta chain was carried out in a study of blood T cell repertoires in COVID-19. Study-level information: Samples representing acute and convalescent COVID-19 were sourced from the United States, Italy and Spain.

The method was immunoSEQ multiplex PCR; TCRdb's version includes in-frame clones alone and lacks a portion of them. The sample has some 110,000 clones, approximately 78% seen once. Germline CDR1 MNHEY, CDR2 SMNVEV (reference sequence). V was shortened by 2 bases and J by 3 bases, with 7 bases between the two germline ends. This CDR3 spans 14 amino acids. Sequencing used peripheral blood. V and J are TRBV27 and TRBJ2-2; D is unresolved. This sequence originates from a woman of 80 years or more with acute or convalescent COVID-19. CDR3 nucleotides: TGTGCCAGCAGTTTAAATCAGTACACCGGGGAGCTGTTTTTT. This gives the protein CASSLNQYTGELFF.